This TCR beta chain comes out of a study of siplizumab effects on memory and regulatory T cells. Study-level points and caveats: Naive T cells looked more diverse than memory cells, and they looked like major contributors to the alloresponse.

This clone occurred once. The antigen is unknown. Different DNA sequences within this sample yield the same CDR3. The CDR3 is made up of 13 amino acids. The germline CDR1 and CDR2 sequences are LNHDA and SQIVND (reference sequence). The germline V and J ends were trimmed by 2 bases and 1 base, with 4 bases remaining between them. Clones were sequenced by immunoSEQ multiplex PCR, and TCRdb holds only the in-frame ones, with some missing. The data hold roughly 92,000 clones, with around 94% observed a single time. The sequence was obtained from a human donor in good health. J is TRBJ2-3 and V is TRBV19, with D uncertain. Sequencing used non-Treg CD4+ T cells sorted from blood. The CDR3 protein is CASSITGTDTQYF. The CDR3, as DNA: TGTGCCAGTAGTATAACAGGCACAGATACGCAGTATTTT.